This T cell receptor beta chain was identified during a study of T-cell reconstitution after alpha-beta-depleted transplantation in children. Study-wide results and caveats: Surviving recipient T cells and thymic progenitors accounted for the high day-60 TCRbeta diversity observed in some patients. At around two months after transplant, the alpha-beta T cells were reportedly derived from several hundred expanded clones that came from non-depleted graft cells. T-cell numbers and diversity, one year after transplant, stemmed largely from T cells that were newly produced.

Losses at the gene ends were 3 bases for V and 3 bases for J; bases not matched to a gene: 4. The length of the CDR3 is 16 residues. CDR1 is SGHRS and CDR2 is YFSETQ in the germline V gene. This clonotype was seen ten or more times. The antigen remains undetermined. Preparing the TCRbeta library involved the use of unique molecular identifiers. TCRdb re-analysed the PCR reads in MiXCR, keeping a single row per CDR3 protein. This repertoire shows several thousand distinct CDR3 sequences, 4% to 5.5% found once; its top ten account for around 23%. This TCR derives from a child under two years old who had a stem cell transplant for acute myeloid leukemia, so the T cells may come from the graft donor. The sequences come from PBMCs, mostly from graft donor cells, collected 180 days after TCRalphabeta/CD19-depleted stem cell transplant. The chain joins TRBV5-1 to TRBJ2-3; 13 bases fit TRBD2. The CDR3 reads CASSWRTSGRTDTQYF. The CDR3 DNA is TGCGCCAGCAGCTGGAGGACTAGCGGGAGAACAGATACGCAGTATTTT.